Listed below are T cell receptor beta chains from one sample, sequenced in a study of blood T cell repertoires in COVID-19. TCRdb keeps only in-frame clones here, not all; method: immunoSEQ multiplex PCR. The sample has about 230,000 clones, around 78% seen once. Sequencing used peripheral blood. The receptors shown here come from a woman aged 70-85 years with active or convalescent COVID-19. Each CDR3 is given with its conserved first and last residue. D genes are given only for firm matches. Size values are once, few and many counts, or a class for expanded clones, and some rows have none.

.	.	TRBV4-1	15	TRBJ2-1	CASRSQWSSYNEQFF	TGCGCCAGCAGGAGTCAATGGAGCTCCTACAATGAGCAGTTCTTC
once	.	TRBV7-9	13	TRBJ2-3	CASSLDTADTQYF	TGTGCCAGCAGCTTAGATACGGCAGATACGCAGTATTTT
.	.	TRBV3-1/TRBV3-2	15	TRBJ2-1	CASSRRRLDYNEQFF	TGTGCCAGCAGCCGAAGGAGGCTAGACTACAATGAGCAGTTCTTC
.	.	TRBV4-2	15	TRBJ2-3	CASSLRGSNTDTQYF	TGTGCCAGCAGCCTAAGAGGCTCAAACACAGATACGCAGTATTTT
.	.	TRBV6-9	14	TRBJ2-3	CASTPLASTDTQYF	TGTGCCAGCACCCCCCTAGCTTCCACAGATACGCAGTATTTT
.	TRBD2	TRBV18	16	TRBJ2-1	CASSPPGGRAPNEQFF	TGTGCCAGCTCACCACCGGGCGGGAGAGCGCCCAATGAGCAGTTCTTC
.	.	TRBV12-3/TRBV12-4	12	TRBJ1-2	CASSPSSYGYTF	TGTGCCAGCAGCCCCTCCTCGTATGGCTACACCTTC
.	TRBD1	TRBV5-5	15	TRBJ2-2	CASTPGQGVTGELFF	TGTGCCAGCACCCCCGGACAGGGGGTAACCGGGGAGCTGTTTTTT
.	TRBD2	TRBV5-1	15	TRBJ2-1	CASSLGVGTSGQQFF	TGCGCCAGCAGCCTCGGGGTGGGGACTAGCGGGCAGCAGTTCTTC
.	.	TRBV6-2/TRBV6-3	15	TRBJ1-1	CASSNSRGGYTEAFF	TGTGCCAGCAGTAATTCCAGGGGTGGGTACACTGAAGCTTTCTTT
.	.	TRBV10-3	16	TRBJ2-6	CASGNLQGGGANVLTF	TGTGCCAGCGGAAATTTACAGGGTGGCGGGGCCAACGTCCTGACTTTC
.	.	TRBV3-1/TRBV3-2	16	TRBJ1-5	CASSQEGGGLGQPQHF	TGTGCCAGCAGCCAAGAAGGCGGGGGGCTGGGTCAGCCCCAGCATTTT
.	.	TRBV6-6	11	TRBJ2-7	CASRTKVGQYF	TGTGCCAGCAGAACTAAGGTTGGGCAGTACTTC
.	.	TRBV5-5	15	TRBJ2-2	CASTRAAKNTGELFF	TGTGCCAGCACAAGAGCGGCGAAGAACACCGGGGAGCTGTTTTTT
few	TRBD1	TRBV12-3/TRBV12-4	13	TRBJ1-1	CASILTGGTEAFF	TGTGCCAGCATTCTGACAGGGGGCACTGAAGCTTTCTTT
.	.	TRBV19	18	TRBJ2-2	CASSMSRDPSTSAGELFF	TGTGCCAGTAGTATGAGCAGGGATCCCTCAACCTCAGCCGGGGAGCTGTTTTTT
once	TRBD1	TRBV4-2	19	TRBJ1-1	CASSPLGPTRTGTDTEAFF	TGTGCCAGCAGCCCCCTGGGACCGACCAGGACAGGGACGGACACTGAAGCTTTCTTT
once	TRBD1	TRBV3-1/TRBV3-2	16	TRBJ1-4	CASSQGLQGAIEKLFF	TGTGCCAGCAGCCAAGGGTTACAGGGGGCGATTGAAAAACTGTTTTTT
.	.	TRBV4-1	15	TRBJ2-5	CASSQPSERGETQYF	TGCGCCAGCAGCCAACCTAGCGAGAGGGGTGAGACCCAGTACTTC
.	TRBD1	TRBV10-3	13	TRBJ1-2	CAISRDRNYGYTF	TGTGCCATCAGTAGGGACAGAAACTATGGCTACACCTTC
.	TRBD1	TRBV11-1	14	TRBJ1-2	CASSAQSGGYGYTF	TGTGCCAGCAGCGCCCAGTCAGGGGGCTATGGCTACACCTTC
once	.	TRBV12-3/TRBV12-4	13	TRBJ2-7	CASKGLLTYEQYF	TGTGCCAGCAAAGGACTCCTTACCTACGAGCAGTACTTC
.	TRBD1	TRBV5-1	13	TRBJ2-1	CASGGTGVDEQFF	TGCGCCAGCGGAGGGACAGGCGTAGATGAGCAGTTCTTC
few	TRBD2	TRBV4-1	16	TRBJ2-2	CASSQASGRYYGELFF	TGCGCCAGCAGCCAAGCTAGCGGGCGGTATTACGGGGAGCTGTTTTTT
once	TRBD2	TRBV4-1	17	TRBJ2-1	CASSQGPGGSSYNEQFF	TGCGCCAGCAGCCAAGGGCCCGGGGGGTCCTCCTACAATGAGCAGTTCTTC
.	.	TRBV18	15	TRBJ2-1	CASSPSKGSYNEQFF	TGTGCCAGCTCTCCATCAAAGGGGTCCTACAATGAGCAGTTCTTC
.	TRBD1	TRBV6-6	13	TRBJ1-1	CASINRGLSEAFF	TGTGCCAGCATCAACAGGGGGTTGAGTGAAGCTTTCTTT
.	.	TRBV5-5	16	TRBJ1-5	CASSLSGDYSNQPQHF	TGTGCCAGCAGCTTGTCTGGCGACTATAGCAATCAGCCCCAGCATTTT
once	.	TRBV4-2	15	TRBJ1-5	CASSQTGVDNQPQHF	TGTGCCAGCAGCCAGACAGGTGTTGACAATCAGCCCCAGCATTTT
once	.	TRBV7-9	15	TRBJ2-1	CASSPLGVYYNEQFF	TGTGCCAGCAGCCCATTGGGAGTTTACTACAATGAGCAGTTCTTC